This T cell receptor beta chain appears in the sequencing data of a study of blood T cells in healthy people across ages. Study summary: In model experiments, template switching was able to capture about one barcoded beta molecule for every two T cells that were present.

A second PCR of about 6 to 11 cycles used a sample-barcoded 5' primer and a J-beta primer mix. Unique molecular identifiers of 12 random nucleotides labeled each cDNA. Using its own MiXCR run on the 5' RACE reads, TCRdb lists one record per CDR3 protein. The sample consists of some 1.4 million distinct CDR3 sequences, about 40% of them appearing once. The receptor comes from a woman in her late teens or twenties in good health. Sequenced: blood.

CDR3 DNA: TGTGCCAGCAGTGAATCCACAGGGGTCCCAAATGAGCAGTTCTTC. Amino acid sequence: CASSESTGVPNEQFF. The chain has TRBV2 and TRBJ2-1, with 7 bases lining up with TRBD1. V trimming: 2 bases; J trimming: 7 bases; junction bases outside the gene matches: 8. CDR3 length: 15 amino acids. The germline gives CDR1 SNHLY, CDR2 FYNNEI.